What follows are 2 T cell receptor beta chains derived from one specimen sequenced in a study of T cell changes during pregnancy in multiple sclerosis. The data were produced by immunoSEQ multiplex PCR, yet TCRdb's version contains in-frame clones alone and is incomplete. The repertoire holds approximately 48,000 clones, approximately 94% seen once, with 0.5% to 0.7% in the top ten. Source: CD4+ T cells from peripheral blood mononuclear cells, taken in the second trimester of pregnancy. The source is a female donor with multiple sclerosis, enrolled in a pregnancy study.

The chain employs TRBV7-7 and TRBJ2-1; 15 nucleotides match TRBD2. V dropped 0 bases and J dropped 6; count of bases not matched to a gene: 3. There are 17 residues in the CDR3. Germline-derived CDR1 and CDR2 are SSHAT and FNYEAQ (reference sequence). The CDR3 is CASSLAVGLAGGNEQFF. The CDR3 nucleotides are TGTGCCAGCAGCTTAGCGGTGGGACTAGCGGGGGGCAATGAGCAGTTCTTC.

The chain employs TRBV7-2 and TRBJ2-7, with 14 positions matching TRBD2. This CDR3 is built from 16 residues. V lost 5 bases, J lost 0 bases, and 3 bases stayed unmatched. Germline V gives CDR1 SGHTA, CDR2 FQGNSA. CDR3 protein: CASSTTSGGVSYEQYF. The CDR3 coding sequence is TGTGCCAGCAGCACGACTAGCGGGGGGGTCTCCTACGAGCAGTACTTC.